Listed below are T cell receptor beta chains from one sample, sequenced in a study of type 1 and type 2 diabetes patients. TCRdb passed the multiplex PCR reads through MiXCR, listing each CDR3 protein once. The sample has fewer than 300,000 distinct CDR3 sequences; more than 45% are singletons. The sequenced sample was peripheral blood mononuclear cells (PBMCs). The source is a man younger than 30 with type 2 diabetes. Both conserved end residues are part of each CDR3. Fields, in order: D gene, J gene, V gene, clone size, CDR3 protein, CDR3 DNA. A D gene is named only where the DNA matches it firmly. For some rows the clone size is stated as once, few or many, or as a class when expanded; others skip it.

>TRBD2|TRBJ2-1|TRBV20-1|once
CSATGGSGIAYNEQFF
TGCAGTGCTACGGGGGGTAGCGGGATAGCCTACAATGAGCAGTTCTTC
>NA|TRBJ2-7|TRBV27|NA
CASSFRSSYEQYF
TGTGCCAGCAGTTTTAGGAGCTCCTACGAGCAGTACTTC
>TRBD1|TRBJ2-6|TRBV5-1|NA
CASSFGTGPGGANVLTF
TGCGCCAGCAGCTTCGGGACAGGGCCGGGTGGGGCCAACGTCCTGACTTTC
>NA|TRBJ1-1|TRBV19|few
CASSTHTGSTEAFF
TGTGCCAGTAGCACCCACACAGGGTCCACTGAAGCTTTCTTT
>TRBD1|TRBJ2-5|TRBV18|NA
CASSQGQDGQETQYF
TGTGCCAGCTCGCAGGGACAGGACGGGCAAGAGACCCAGTACTTC
>NA|TRBJ2-7|TRBV7-2|NA
CASSLFASSEQYF
TGTGCCAGCAGCTTGTTCGCTAGCAGCGAGCAGTACTTC
>TRBD2|TRBJ2-5|TRBV19|many
CASSSGGVGETQYF
TGTGCCAGTAGTTCCGGGGGGGTCGGAGAGACCCAGTACTTC
>NA|TRBJ1-1|TRBV13|NA
CASSLGGREAFF
TGTGCCAGCAGCCTAGGGGGAAGGGAAGCTTTCTTT
>NA|TRBJ1-1|TRBV7-9|NA
CASSPRDTEAFF
TGTGCCAGCAGCCCGCGGGACACTGAAGCTTTCTTT
>NA|TRBJ1-2|TRBV7-6|NA
CASSPERGYGYTF
TGTGCCAGCAGCCCAGAGCGGGGGTATGGCTACACCTTC
>NA|TRBJ2-1|TRBV4-1|NA
CASSSQTGALGDEQFF
TGTGCCAGCAGCTCCCAGACGGGGGCCCTTGGCGATGAGCAGTTCTTC